These T cell receptor beta chains were read from a single sample in a study of OX40 agonist ivuxolimab in advanced cancers. Measured with immunoSEQ multiplex PCR; TCRdb has only the in-frame clones, and not every one. The sample holds about 58,000 clones, 85% to 90% seen once. Sequenced here: CD4+ or CD8+ T cells sorted from blood, sampled in a trial of the OX40 agonist ivuxolimab. The source of these receptors is an adult with an advanced solid tumor such as melanoma, head and neck, liver or kidney cancer. Both conserved end residues are part of each CDR3. D genes are given only for firm matches. Part of the rows lack a size; the others show once, few, many or a class for expanded clones.

clone size: NA; J gene: TRBJ2-3; D gene: TRBD2; V gene: TRBV30; CDR3 protein: CAWSVGTSAAGTDTQYF; CDR3 DNA: TGTGCCTGGAGTGTAGGGACTAGCGCGGCGGGCACAGATACGCAGTATTTT
clone size: NA; J gene: TRBJ1-5; D gene: NA; V gene: TRBV7-6; CDR3 protein: CASSLYDSPNQPQHF; CDR3 DNA: TGTGCCAGCAGCTTATACGACAGTCCCAATCAGCCCCAGCATTTT
clone size: NA; J gene: TRBJ2-3; D gene: TRBD2; V gene: TRBV29-1; CDR3 protein: CSVDRLAGASSTDTQYF; CDR3 DNA: TGCAGCGTTGATAGACTAGCGGGAGCCTCTAGCACAGATACGCAGTATTTT
clone size: NA; J gene: TRBJ2-3; D gene: NA; V gene: TRBV5-1; CDR3 protein: CASSLATSPRDTQYF; CDR3 DNA: TGCGCCAGCAGCTTGGCGACCAGTCCTAGGGATACGCAGTATTTT
clone size: NA; J gene: TRBJ2-7; D gene: TRBD1; V gene: TRBV6-5; CDR3 protein: CASSYSVGTGPYEQYF; CDR3 DNA: TGTGCCAGCAGTTACTCGGTCGGGACAGGACCCTACGAGCAGTACTTC
clone size: NA; J gene: TRBJ2-7; D gene: NA; V gene: TRBV18; CDR3 protein: CASSPLGNYEQYF; CDR3 DNA: TGTGCCAGCTCACCACTCGGGAACTACGAGCAGTACTTC
clone size: NA; J gene: TRBJ1-5; D gene: NA; V gene: TRBV7-8; CDR3 protein: CASSQNSNQPQHF; CDR3 DNA: TGTGCCAGCAGCCAAAATAGCAATCAGCCCCAGCATTTT
clone size: NA; J gene: TRBJ1-2; D gene: NA; V gene: TRBV6-5; CDR3 protein: CASSYSPPGQGNGYTF; CDR3 DNA: TGTGCCAGCAGTTACTCTCCTCCGGGACAAGGAAATGGCTACACCTTC
clone size: NA; J gene: TRBJ1-5; D gene: NA; V gene: TRBV15; CDR3 protein: CATSRDRTEDSNQPQHF; CDR3 DNA: TGTGCCACCAGCAGAGATCGGACAGAGGATAGCAATCAGCCCCAGCATTTT
clone size: NA; J gene: TRBJ2-7; D gene: NA; V gene: TRBV18; CDR3 protein: CASSPDRRGGQYF; CDR3 DNA: TGTGCCAGCTCACCCGACAGGAGGGGTGGGCAGTACTTC
clone size: NA; J gene: TRBJ2-7; D gene: NA; V gene: TRBV18; CDR3 protein: CASSPLSKGHSYEQYF; CDR3 DNA: TGTGCCAGCTCACCGCTGTCGAAGGGTCACTCCTACGAGCAGTACTTC
clone size: once; J gene: TRBJ2-5; D gene: NA; V gene: TRBV9; CDR3 protein: CASSVYVVGVGEQYF; CDR3 DNA: TGTGCCAGCAGCGTATACGTAGTTGGGGTTGGGGAGCAGTACTTC
clone size: NA; J gene: TRBJ1-2; D gene: TRBD1; V gene: TRBV14; CDR3 protein: CASTGQGVYGYTF; CDR3 DNA: TGTGCCAGCACTGGACAGGGTGTCTATGGCTACACCTTC
clone size: NA; J gene: TRBJ2-7; D gene: NA; V gene: TRBV2; CDR3 protein: CARKTIGDSEQYF; CDR3 DNA: TGTGCCAGGAAGACGATTGGGGATTCTGAGCAGTACTTC
clone size: NA; J gene: TRBJ2-1; D gene: NA; V gene: TRBV7-2; CDR3 protein: CASSSPPGSQQFF; CDR3 DNA: TGTGCCAGCAGCTCACCCCCGGGATCGCAGCAGTTCTTC
clone size: few; J gene: TRBJ1-6; D gene: NA; V gene: TRBV19; CDR3 protein: CASSPGAAGNSPLHF; CDR3 DNA: TGTGCCAGTAGTCCAGGGGCCGCGGGAAATTCACCCCTCCACTTT
clone size: NA; J gene: TRBJ1-5; D gene: NA; V gene: TRBV5-1; CDR3 protein: CASSLSGGTNQPQHF; CDR3 DNA: TGCGCCAGCAGCTTGAGTGGGGGAACCAATCAGCCCCAGCATTTT
clone size: few; J gene: TRBJ1-1; D gene: NA; V gene: TRBV7-9; CDR3 protein: CASSLLQGSTEAFF; CDR3 DNA: TGTGCCAGCAGCTTACTACAGGGAAGCACTGAAGCTTTCTTT
clone size: NA; J gene: TRBJ2-7; D gene: TRBD1; V gene: TRBV4-1; CDR3 protein: CASSPGTGEIYEQYF; CDR3 DNA: TGCGCCAGCAGCCCCGGGACAGGGGAAATCTACGAGCAGTACTTC
clone size: NA; J gene: TRBJ1-2; D gene: NA; V gene: TRBV5-6; CDR3 protein: CASSWVGAANYGYTF; CDR3 DNA: TGTGCCAGCAGCTGGGTGGGGGCCGCTAACTATGGCTACACCTTC
clone size: NA; J gene: TRBJ1-2; D gene: NA; V gene: TRBV5-1; CDR3 protein: CASSQGWGDGYTF; CDR3 DNA: TGCGCCAGCAGCCAAGGGTGGGGAGATGGCTACACCTTC
clone size: NA; J gene: TRBJ2-2; D gene: NA; V gene: TRBV27; CDR3 protein: CASSFPVGVNTGELFF; CDR3 DNA: TGTGCCAGCAGTTTCCCGGTGGGAGTGAACACCGGGGAGCTGTTTTTT
clone size: NA; J gene: TRBJ1-5; D gene: NA; V gene: TRBV10-3; CDR3 protein: CAISETRGKDKFDQPQHF; CDR3 DNA: TGTGCCATCAGTGAGACCCGGGGAAAGGACAAGTTCGATCAGCCCCAGCATTTT
clone size: NA; J gene: TRBJ1-1; D gene: NA; V gene: TRBV7-2; CDR3 protein: CASSLSAVNTEAFF; CDR3 DNA: TGTGCCAGCAGCTTATCTGCGGTGAACACTGAAGCTTTCTTT
clone size: NA; J gene: TRBJ1-1; D gene: NA; V gene: TRBV6-1; CDR3 protein: CASSKSRDMNTEAFF; CDR3 DNA: TGTGCCAGCAGTAAGAGCCGGGACATGAACACTGAAGCTTTCTTT
clone size: once; J gene: TRBJ2-6; D gene: TRBD1; V gene: TRBV5-4; CDR3 protein: CASSLAAGGPLAGANVLTF; CDR3 DNA: TGTGCCAGCAGCTTGGCCGCAGGGGGCCCCTTGGCTGGGGCCAACGTCCTGACTTTC
clone size: medium-sized; J gene: TRBJ1-5; D gene: NA; V gene: TRBV28; CDR3 protein: CASRTEYSNQPQHF; CDR3 DNA: TGTGCCAGCAGGACCGAATATAGCAATCAGCCCCAGCATTTT
clone size: NA; J gene: TRBJ2-1; D gene: TRBD2; V gene: TRBV7-3; CDR3 protein: CASSLFTSGDPSSYNEQFF; CDR3 DNA: TGTGCCAGCAGCTTATTTACTAGCGGGGACCCGAGCTCCTACAATGAGCAGTTCTTC
clone size: NA; J gene: TRBJ1-2; D gene: TRBD1; V gene: TRBV7-2; CDR3 protein: CASSSWTGPGYTF; CDR3 DNA: TGTGCCAGCAGCTCATGGACAGGGCCTGGCTACACCTTC
clone size: NA; J gene: TRBJ1-1; D gene: TRBD1; V gene: TRBV18; CDR3 protein: CASSPTQGSRRAFF; CDR3 DNA: TGTGCCAGCTCACCAACACAGGGGTCTCGGAGAGCTTTCTTT
clone size: NA; J gene: TRBJ1-2; D gene: NA; V gene: TRBV5-1; CDR3 protein: CASSLGQENYGYTF; CDR3 DNA: TGCGCCAGCAGCTTGGGACAGGAGAACTATGGCTACACCTTC
clone size: NA; J gene: TRBJ1-3; D gene: NA; V gene: TRBV6-5; CDR3 protein: CASSSRGALQNTIYF; CDR3 DNA: TGTGCCAGCAGTTCCCGTGGGGCCCTACAAAACACCATATATTTT
clone size: NA; J gene: TRBJ1-2; D gene: TRBD1; V gene: TRBV5-1; CDR3 protein: CASSLAGQGSNYGYTF; CDR3 DNA: TGCGCCAGCAGCTTGGCGGGACAGGGCAGTAACTATGGCTACACCTTC
clone size: NA; J gene: TRBJ2-7; D gene: TRBD2; V gene: TRBV18; CDR3 protein: CASSLAGGFSYEQYF; CDR3 DNA: TGTGCCAGCTCGCTAGCGGGGGGTTTCTCCTACGAGCAGTACTTC
clone size: NA; J gene: TRBJ1-1; D gene: NA; V gene: TRBV25-1; CDR3 protein: CASSERQSNTEAFF; CDR3 DNA: TGTGCCAGCAGTGAACGACAGTCGAACACTGAAGCTTTCTTT
clone size: NA; J gene: TRBJ1-2; D gene: NA; V gene: TRBV5-1; CDR3 protein: CASSPKTQGPYGYTF; CDR3 DNA: TGCGCCAGCAGCCCGAAGACGCAGGGTCCCTATGGCTACACCTTC
clone size: few; J gene: TRBJ2-1; D gene: NA; V gene: TRBV6-1; CDR3 protein: CASSEGNLNEQFF; CDR3 DNA: TGTGCCAGCAGTGAAGGGAATCTCAATGAGCAGTTCTTC
clone size: once; J gene: TRBJ2-6; D gene: TRBD1; V gene: TRBV7-9; CDR3 protein: CASSPLGTGRTGANVLTF; CDR3 DNA: TGTGCCAGCAGCCCCCTAGGGACAGGGCGGACTGGGGCCAACGTCCTGACTTTC
clone size: NA; J gene: TRBJ1-2; D gene: NA; V gene: TRBV5-1; CDR3 protein: CASSLAYTQNYGYTF; CDR3 DNA: TGCGCCAGCAGCTTGGCCTATACACAGAACTATGGCTACACCTTC
clone size: NA; J gene: TRBJ1-6; D gene: TRBD1; V gene: TRBV5-4; CDR3 protein: CASTRGGTGETPLHF; CDR3 DNA: TGTGCCAGCACCCGTGGTGGAACAGGGGAGACACCCCTCCACTTT
clone size: NA; J gene: TRBJ2-6; D gene: NA; V gene: TRBV18; CDR3 protein: CASSPGFAKGANVLTF; CDR3 DNA: TGTGCCAGCTCACCAGGTTTTGCAAAAGGGGCCAACGTCCTGACTTTC
clone size: few; J gene: TRBJ1-1; D gene: TRBD1; V gene: TRBV27; CDR3 protein: CASSDRSSAFF; CDR3 DNA: TGTGCCAGCTCGGACAGGAGCTCAGCTTTCTTT
clone size: NA; J gene: TRBJ2-7; D gene: NA; V gene: TRBV5-1; CDR3 protein: CASRWSDRSSYEQYF; CDR3 DNA: TGCGCCAGCAGGTGGTCAGATCGGAGCTCCTACGAGCAGTACTTC
clone size: NA; J gene: TRBJ1-1; D gene: NA; V gene: TRBV19; CDR3 protein: CASRFSGQTEAFF; CDR3 DNA: TGTGCCAGTAGATTCTCGGGTCAGACTGAAGCTTTCTTT
clone size: NA; J gene: TRBJ2-6; D gene: NA; V gene: TRBV10-3; CDR3 protein: CAIRDSSGANVLTF; CDR3 DNA: TGTGCCATCAGAGACAGCTCTGGGGCCAACGTCCTGACTTTC
clone size: NA; J gene: TRBJ1-5; D gene: NA; V gene: TRBV9; CDR3 protein: CASSVGSANNQPQHF; CDR3 DNA: TGTGCCAGCAGCGTAGGGTCGGCCAACAATCAGCCCCAGCATTTT
clone size: NA; J gene: TRBJ1-1; D gene: NA; V gene: TRBV4-1; CDR3 protein: CASSHQGPREAFF; CDR3 DNA: TGCGCCAGCAGTCATCAGGGTCCGCGTGAAGCTTTCTTT
clone size: NA; J gene: TRBJ2-5; D gene: TRBD2; V gene: TRBV9; CDR3 protein: CASSVGSGVKTQYF; CDR3 DNA: TGTGCCAGCAGCGTTGGTAGCGGGGTGAAGACCCAGTACTTC
clone size: NA; J gene: TRBJ1-2; D gene: NA; V gene: TRBV5-6; CDR3 protein: CASSLAGLQGNYGYTF; CDR3 DNA: TGTGCCAGCAGCTTGGCGGGACTCCAGGGGAACTATGGCTACACCTTC